These 32 T cell receptor beta chains were all obtained from the same sample, sequenced in a study of shared clonotypes between healthy human individuals. Sequencing was performed with immunoSEQ multiplex PCR; in TCRdb, only in-frame clones are kept and a portion is missing. The data hold about 700,000 clones, with 92% observed a single time. CD8 cells classed as naive were CD45RO-negative and positively selected for CCR7, excluding terminally differentiated effector memory CD45RA+ cells. The sequenced material came from naive CD8+ T cells sorted from blood. The source is a man aged 25-40 years in good health.

The genes are TRBV19 and TRBJ2-7; maybe TRBD2 (5 bases). The germline gives CDR1 LNHDA, CDR2 SQIVND (reference sequence). CDR3 length equals 14 residues. Trimming cost V 5 bases and J 3 bases, with 14 bases left between them. In DNA form, the CDR3 reads TGTGCCAGTAGTCAGGCCGGGATTTTCTACGAGCAGTACTTC. It specifies CASSQAGIFYEQYF. Full variable domain (remainder filled in from reference TRBV19 and TRBJ2-7): DGGITQSPKYLFRKEGQNVTLSCEQNLNHDAMYWYRQDPGQGLRLIYYSQIVNDFQKGDIAEGYSVSREKKESFPLTVTSAQKNPTAFYLCASSQAGIFYEQYFGPGTRLTVT.

The CDR3 sequence is CANQDAPAEQFF. CDR3 bases: TGTGCCAACCAAGATGCCCCCGCGGAGCAGTTCTTC. The J gene is TRBJ2-1, the V gene TRBV2; D is ambiguous. The V and J ends lost 10 bases and 10 bases respectively, with 17 bases between them. Germline CDR1 SNHLY, CDR2 FYNNEI. This CDR3 is 12 amino acids long. Variable domain in full (rest from reference TRBV2 and TRBJ2-1): EPEVTQTPSHQVTQMGQEVILRCVPISNHLYFYWYRQILGQKVEFLVSFYNNEISEKSEIFDDQFSVERPDGSNFTLKIRSTKLEDSAMYFCANQDAPAEQFFGPGTRLTVL.

V is TRBV2 and J is TRBJ2-3; D is perhaps TRBD1 or TRBD2 (6 bases each). The CDR3 contains 16 residues. V lost 4 bases to trimming and J lost 2 bases, with 16 bases between them. Germline CDR1 reads SNHLY; CDR2 reads FYNNEI. In DNA form, the CDR3 reads TGTGCCAGCAGTGCTTTTGGGACACTAGCCACAGATACGCAGTATTTT. It is translated as CASSAFGTLATDTQYF.

The chain combines TRBV27 with TRBJ2-2; 10 positions agree with TRBD1. CDR1 is MNHEY, CDR2 SMNVEV, per germline (reference sequence). J lost 5 bases, V lost 4 bases, and 7 bases had no gene match. The CDR3 is made up of 16 amino acids. CDR3 bases: TGTGCCAGCAGTTCCTGGACAGGGGGTCGGACCGGGGAGCTGTTTTTT. It translates to CASSSWTGGRTGELFF.

This chain joins TRBV15 and TRBJ2-7, with a possible D match to TRBD2 (5 bases). The CDR3 is 16 amino acids. V dropped 1 base and J dropped 1 base, with 14 bases sitting between them. Germline values: CDR1 LNHNV, CDR2 YYDKDF (reference sequence). CDR3 nucleotide sequence: TGTGCCACCAGCAGAGCACTAGGCGTATTGTCCTACGAGCAGTACTTC. Its translation: CATSRALGVLSYEQYF.

The CDR3 here is CASSPIPIFTREEQPQHF. CDR3 DNA sequence: TGTGCCAGCAGTCCCATCCCGATTTTCACCCGGGAAGAGCAGCCCCAGCATTTT. J is TRBJ1-5 and V is TRBV28; D call uncertain. V was clipped by 5 bases and J by 7 bases, with 27 bases between them. CDR1 is MDHEN and CDR2 is SYDVKM in the germline V gene. There are 18 residues in the CDR3.

V is TRBV10-3 and J is TRBJ2-3; D gene unclear. The CDR3 totals 14 residues. The V and J ends lost 4 bases and 4 bases respectively, with 12 bases between them. CDR1 is ENHRY and CDR2 is SYGVKD in the germline V gene. The CDR3 bases are TGTGCCATCAGTGGTCCCGAGATCCCAGATACGCAGTATTTT. Encoded protein: CAISGPEIPDTQYF.

This chain joins TRBV5-1 and TRBJ2-7; possibly TRBD2 for D (6 bases). This CDR3 region has 16 residues. The V and J ends lost 4 bases and 1 base respectively, with 18 bases between them. CDR1 SGHRS and CDR2 YFSETQ come from the germline V gene. CDR3 amino acids: CASSIGSGESSYEQYF. CDR3 coding DNA: TGCGCCAGCAGCATCGGTTCGGGGGAATCTTCCTACGAGCAGTACTTC.

This chain connects TRBV2 to TRBJ1-1; 10 bases are a match to TRBD1. There are 11 residues in the CDR3. With V trimmed by 8 bases and J by 10 bases, 4 bases remained unmatched. Looked up from germline, CDR1 is SNHLY and CDR2 is FYNNEI. The CDR3 nucleotides read TGTGCCAGCCCTTGGGACAGGGGAGCTTTCTTT. Encoded protein: CASPWDRGAFF.

The chain couples TRBV7-3 to TRBJ2-5; tentatively, D is TRBD1 (6 bases). CDR3 length: 15 residues. Between the trimmed V and J ends, which lost 5 bases and 5 bases, there was a span of 18 bases. CDR1 SGHTA and CDR2 FQGTGA come from the germline V gene. The CDR3 protein is CASSPVGGTGETQYF. CDR3 DNA sequence: TGTGCCAGCAGCCCCGTAGGGGGTACAGGGGAGACCCAGTACTTC.

The V call is TRBV11-3, the J call TRBJ1-3, with unresolved D. V was trimmed by 5 bases and J by 6 bases, leaving 11 bases between them. The CDR3 totals 13 residues. The germline gives CDR1 SGHNT, CDR2 YENEEA. CDR3 amino acids: CASSLAPENTIYF. CDR3 DNA: TGTGCCAGCAGCCTTGCCCCTGAAAACACCATATATTTT.

The rearrangement joins TRBV27 to TRBJ2-5; D could derive from TRBD1 or TRBD2 (5 bases each). CDR1 and CDR2 (germline): MNHEY, SMNVEV (reference sequence). The V and J ends lost 5 bases and 2 bases respectively, with 12 bases between them. This CDR3 region has 14 residues. Written as DNA, the CDR3 is TGTGCCAGCAGTCGAGGGGCGCAACAAGAGACCCAGTACTTC. Translation gives CASSRGAQQETQYF.

The chain recombines TRBV4-1 with TRBJ1-2, with 9 bases that match TRBD1. The V segment lost 10 bases and the J segment 7 bases; nucleotides outside the gene matches: 7. This CDR3 region has 12 residues. Per the germline V gene, CDR1 is MGHRA and CDR2 is YSYEKL. CDR3 coding DNA: TGCGCCATCCGGGACAGGGCTTTTGGCTACACCTTC. This encodes CAIRDRAFGYTF.

This clone appeared a few times. The rearrangement joins TRBV10-3 to TRBJ1-2; D not resolved. The germline CDR1 and CDR2 sequences are ENHRY and SYGVKD. CDR3 length equals 16 residues. The V gene lost 3 bases and the J gene lost 0 bases, with 14 bases spanning the gap. DNA for the CDR3: TGTGCCATCAGTGAATCCAACACGCGACCTAACTATGGCTACACCTTC. Translation gives CAISESNTRPNYGYTF.

This clone occurred once. The chain employs TRBV21-1 and TRBJ2-5; TRBD1 reflects the table's D call only, with no check against the DNA. TRBV21-1 is a listed pseudogene. CDR3 size: 12 residues. For the CDR3, the DNA is TGTGCCAGCACCGCGCAGGGAGAGACCCAGTACTTC. Translating it yields CASTAQGETQYF.

Turning to this clone: The sample contains more than one DNA sequence encoding this CDR3. Here the CDR3 DNA reads TGTGCCAGCAGTTTATCGAGGGTAGATACGCAGTATTTT. Protein sequence: CASSLSRVDTQYF. This chain uses TRBV27 with TRBJ2-3; perhaps TRBD2 as D (5 bases). Trimming removed 0 bases at V and 5 bases at J, with 6 bases between. Germline V gene data show CDR1 as MNHEY and CDR2 as SMNVEV (reference sequence). CDR3 size: 13 residues.

V usage is TRBV7-9 and J usage is TRBJ2-3; no firm D call. The germline V gene encodes CDR1 SEHNR and CDR2 FQNEAQ (reference sequence). This CDR3 spans 12 amino acids. With 6 bases removed from V and 4 bases from J, the gap between germline ends came to 8 bases. The CDR3 reads CASRRGPDTQYF. CDR3 bases: TGTGCCAGCAGACGAGGACCAGATACGCAGTATTTT.

J is TRBJ2-1 and V is TRBV21-1; the DNA was not compared with TRBD2, the D call given in the table. TRBV21-1 is a known pseudogene. The length of the CDR3 is 19 residues. The CDR3 DNA is TGTGCCAGCAGCAGGGGACTAGCGGGAGGTATATGGAAGCGGGATGAGCAGTTCTTC. It is translated as CASSRGLAGGIWKRDEQFF.

The CDR3 DNA sequence: TGTGCCAGTAGAAACTACCTTATAGCGGGTAAGCAGTTCTTC. It encodes CASRNYLIAGKQFF. This chain connects TRBV19 to TRBJ2-1, with TRBD2 matching over 7 bases. The CDR3 is 14 residues long. Germline CDR1 is LNHDA and CDR2 is SQIVND (reference sequence). Trimming removed 6 bases from V and 11 bases from J; junction bases left unmatched: 13.

CDR3 sequence reads: CASSLRASNQPQHF. CDR3 bases: TGTGCCAGCAGTTTGCGGGCCAGTAATCAGCCCCAGCATTTT. V is TRBV28 and J is TRBJ1-5; no firm D call. The germline V and J ends were trimmed by 3 bases and 4 bases, with 10 bases remaining between them. This CDR3 contains 14 residues. Germline loops: CDR1 MDHEN, CDR2 SYDVKM.

The genes are TRBV7-9 and TRBJ2-5; D remains unclear. The CDR3 is 13 residues long. V lost 4 bases to trimming and J lost 7 bases, with 13 bases between them. Per germline, CDR1 SEHNR and CDR2 FQNEAQ (reference sequence). The chain's CDR3 is CASSSPRWGTQYF. Here the CDR3 DNA reads TGTGCCAGCAGCTCCCCCCGTTGGGGGACCCAGTACTTC.

V is TRBV28 and J is TRBJ2-2, with a tentative D call TRBD1 (5 bases). The V gene lost 2 bases and the J gene lost 0 bases, with 7 bases spanning the gap. From germline, CDR1 is MDHEN and CDR2 SYDVKM. The CDR3 length is 15 residues. The CDR3 DNA reads as TGTGCCAGCAGTTTACCGACAGCGAACACCGGGGAGCTGTTTTTT. It is translated as CASSLPTANTGELFF.

The chain employs TRBV5-1 and TRBJ2-7, with 8 nucleotides matching TRBD2. The CDR3 sequence is 17 residues long. The junction had 12 bases not matched to a gene; V was cut back by 4 bases and J by 0 bases. Germline CDR1 is SGHRS and CDR2 is YFSETQ. CDR3 sequence reads: CASSPRTSGDSSYEQYF. The CDR3 region has the DNA TGCGCCAGCAGCCCAAGAACTAGCGGAGATAGCTCCTACGAGCAGTACTTC.

The chain couples TRBV7-9 to TRBJ2-1, with a tentative D call TRBD2 (6 bases). V was cut by 7 bases and J by 3 bases, with 22 bases left in between. The CDR3 spans 17 residues. CDR1 SEHNR and CDR2 FQNEAQ come from the germline V gene (reference sequence). The CDR3 DNA is TGTGCCAGCAACCTCCTTGGGGAGGACCACCACTACAATGAGCAGTTCTTC. This translates into CASNLLGEDHHYNEQFF.

The V and J genes are TRBV7-6 and TRBJ2-7, with TRBD1 matching over 7 bases. Germline-derived CDR1 and CDR2 are SGHVS and FNYEAQ. The CDR3 spans 13 residues. The V segment lost 11 bases and the J segment 3 bases; nucleotides outside the gene matches: 10. In DNA, the CDR3 is TGTGCCGTGATGAGACAGGGCGGCTACGAGCAGTACTTC. Translated, it gives CAVMRQGGYEQYF. The full variable domain, in which reference TRBV7-6 and TRBJ2-7 provide the parts outside the CDR3, is GAGVSQSPRYKVTKRGQDVALRCDPISGHVSLYWYRQALGQGPEFLTYFNYEAQQDKSGLPNDRFSAERPEGSISTLTIQRTEQRDSAMYRCAVMRQGGYEQYFGPGTRLTVT.

The table lists this clone with a count of one. This sequence joins TRBV6-1 and TRBJ2-7; D gene uncertain. V was shortened by 2 bases and J by 0 bases, with 17 bases between the two germline ends. Per the germline V gene, CDR1 is MNHNS and CDR2 is SASEGT. The CDR3 contains 17 residues. The CDR3: CASSERITRRSSYEQYF. The CDR3 region has the DNA TGTGCCAGCAGTGAACGTATTACTCGCCGATCCTCCTACGAGCAGTACTTC.

In the case of this clone: Germline and junction disagree at one end, which may indicate a read error. This chain connects TRBV5-4 to TRBJ2-1; D is perhaps TRBD1 (7 bases). This CDR3 comprises 16 residues. Germline assignment: CDR1 SGHNT and CDR2 YYREEE (reference sequence). In DNA form, the CDR3 reads TGTGCCAGCAGTTTGGCAGGGGGAGGATCCTACAATGAGCAGTTCTTC. Amino acids: CASSLAGGGSYNEQFF.

The chain has TRBV27 and TRBJ1-5; perhaps TRBD1 as D (5 bases). V dropped 3 bases and J dropped 5 bases, with 14 bases sitting between them. Germline assignment: CDR1 MNHEY and CDR2 SMNVEV (reference sequence). The CDR3 extends over 15 amino acids. The CDR3 here is CASSFSGGTYQPQHF. The CDR3 nucleotides read TGTGCCAGCAGTTTTTCGGGGGGGACTTATCAGCCCCAGCATTTT.

The V gene is TRBV19, the J gene TRBJ2-7, with D unclear. Germline-derived CDR1 and CDR2 are LNHDA and SQIVND (reference sequence). The CDR3 consists of 13 residues. Trimming took off 3 bases at V and 5 bases at J, with 11 bases between the two ends. CDR3 coding DNA: TGTGCCAGTAGTATTATTTTGGGTAACGAGCAGTACTTC. This sequence encodes CASSIILGNEQYF.

V is TRBV5-5 and J is TRBJ2-2, with D uncertain. The CDR3 is 17 residues long. From germline, CDR1 is SGHKS and CDR2 YYEKEE (reference sequence). V was pared by 2 bases and J by 0 bases, with 14 bases between. The CDR3 reads CASSFILQRTNTGELFF. CDR3 sequence (DNA): TGTGCCAGCAGCTTTATCTTACAGCGTACGAACACCGGGGAGCTGTTTTTT.

This chain uses TRBV7-9 with TRBJ1-4, with D perhaps matching TRBD1 (5 bases). Trimming removed 5 bases at V and 0 bases at J, with 13 bases between. Germline V lookup: CDR1 SEHNR, CDR2 FQNEAQ (reference sequence). CDR3 length equals 16 residues. CDR3 bases: TGTGCCAGCAGCCCCGACAGAATACCAACTAATGAAAAACTGTTTTTT. It specifies CASSPDRIPTNEKLFF.

Turning to this clone: The identical CDR3 is also encoded by other nucleotide sequences in the sample. J is TRBJ2-3 and V is TRBV2; D could derive from TRBD1 or TRBD2 (5 bases each). V gave up 3 bases and J gave up 1 base, with 8 bases separating them. CDR3 size: 14 residues. The germline V gene encodes CDR1 SNHLY and CDR2 FYNNEI. The CDR3 sequence is CASSERGGTDTQYF. CDR3 in DNA: TGTGCCAGCAGTGAGAGGGGCGGCACAGATACGCAGTATTTT.